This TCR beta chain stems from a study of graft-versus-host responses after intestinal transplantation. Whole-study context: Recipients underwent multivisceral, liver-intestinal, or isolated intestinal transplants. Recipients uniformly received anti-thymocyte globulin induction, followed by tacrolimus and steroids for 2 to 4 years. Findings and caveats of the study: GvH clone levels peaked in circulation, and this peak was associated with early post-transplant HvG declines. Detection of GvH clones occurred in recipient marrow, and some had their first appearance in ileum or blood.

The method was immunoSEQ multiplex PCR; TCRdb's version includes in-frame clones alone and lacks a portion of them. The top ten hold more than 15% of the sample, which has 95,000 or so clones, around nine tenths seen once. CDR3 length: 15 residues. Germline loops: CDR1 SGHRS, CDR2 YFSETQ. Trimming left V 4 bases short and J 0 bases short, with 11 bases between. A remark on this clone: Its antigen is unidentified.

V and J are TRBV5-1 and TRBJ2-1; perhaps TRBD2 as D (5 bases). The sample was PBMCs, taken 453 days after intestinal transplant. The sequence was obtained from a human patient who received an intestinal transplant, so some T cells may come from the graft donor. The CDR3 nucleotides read TGCGCCAGCAGCACGACTGGGAGCTCCTACAATGAGCAGTTCTTC. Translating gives CASSTTGSSYNEQFF.